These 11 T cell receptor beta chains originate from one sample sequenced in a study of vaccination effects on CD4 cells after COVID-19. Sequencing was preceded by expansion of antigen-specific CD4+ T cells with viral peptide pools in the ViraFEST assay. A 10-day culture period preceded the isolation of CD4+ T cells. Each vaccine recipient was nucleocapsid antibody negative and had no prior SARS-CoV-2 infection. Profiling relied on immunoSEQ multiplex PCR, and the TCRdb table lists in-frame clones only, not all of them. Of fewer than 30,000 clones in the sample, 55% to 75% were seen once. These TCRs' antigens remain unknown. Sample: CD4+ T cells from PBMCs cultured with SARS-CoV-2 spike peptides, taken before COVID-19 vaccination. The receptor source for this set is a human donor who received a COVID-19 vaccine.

The CDR3 DNA is TGTGCCAGCAGCTTGGAAGAAGAGACCCAGTACTTC. Amino acid sequence: CASSLEEETQYF. The rearrangement joins TRBV5-6 to TRBJ2-5; D gene unclear. Trimming stripped 0 bases from V and 3 bases from J, with 3 bases between. The length of the CDR3 is 12 residues. Germline V gives CDR1 SGHDT, CDR2 YYEEEE.

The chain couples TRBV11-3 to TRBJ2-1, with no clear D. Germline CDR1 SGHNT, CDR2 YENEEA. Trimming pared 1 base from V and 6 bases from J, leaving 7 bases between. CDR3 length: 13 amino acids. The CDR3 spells CASSLAEGNEQFF. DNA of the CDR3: TGTGCCAGCAGCTTAGCAGAAGGCAATGAGCAGTTCTTC. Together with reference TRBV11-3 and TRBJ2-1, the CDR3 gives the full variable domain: EAGVVQSPRYKIIEKKQPVAFWCNPISGHNTLYWYLQNLGQGPELLIRYENEEAVDDSQLPKDRFSAERLKGVDSTLKIQPAELGDSAVYLCASSLAEGNEQFFGPGTRLTVL.

For the CDR3, the DNA is TGCGCCAGCAGTCTGATGAACACTGAAGCTTTCTTT. Translated, it gives CASSLMNTEAFF. The genes are TRBV5-1 and TRBJ1-1; D gene uncertain. The CDR3 is made up of 12 amino acids. Germline lookup yields CDR1 SGHRS and CDR2 YFSETQ. The V gene lost 5 bases and the J gene lost 0 bases, with 5 bases spanning the gap.

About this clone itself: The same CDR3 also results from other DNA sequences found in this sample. CDR3 protein: CASSEGTGGAYGYTF. The DNA for the CDR3 is TGTGCCAGCAGTGAAGGGACAGGGGGCGCCTATGGCTACACCTTC. The chain combines TRBV6-1 with TRBJ1-2, with 11 bases identical to TRBD1. The CDR3 consists of 15 residues. Germline trimming cut 1 base from V and 4 bases from J; bases unmatched to any gene: 2. Germline V CDR1 and CDR2: MNHNS, SASEGT.

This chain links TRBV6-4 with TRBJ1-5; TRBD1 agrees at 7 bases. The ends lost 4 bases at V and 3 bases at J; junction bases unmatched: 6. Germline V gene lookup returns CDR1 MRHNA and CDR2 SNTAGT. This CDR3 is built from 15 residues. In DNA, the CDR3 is TGTGCCAGCAGTGGTCAGGGGGAGGCCAATCAGCCCCAGCATTTT. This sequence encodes CASSGQGEANQPQHF.

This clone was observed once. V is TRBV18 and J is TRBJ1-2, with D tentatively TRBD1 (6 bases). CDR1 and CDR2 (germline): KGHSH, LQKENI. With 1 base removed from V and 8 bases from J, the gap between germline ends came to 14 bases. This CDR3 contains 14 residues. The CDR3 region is CASSPLQGRSGYTF. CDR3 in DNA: TGTGCCAGCTCACCACTCCAGGGGAGGTCAGGCTACACCTTC.

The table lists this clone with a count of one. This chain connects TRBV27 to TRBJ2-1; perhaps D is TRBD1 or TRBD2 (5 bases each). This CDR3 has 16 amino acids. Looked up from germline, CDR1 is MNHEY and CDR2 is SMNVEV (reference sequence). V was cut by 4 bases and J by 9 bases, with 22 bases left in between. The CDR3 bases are TGTGCCAGCAGTTATATGGCCCTCGGGGCCGCCTTTGAGCAGTTCTTC. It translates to CASSYMALGAAFEQFF.

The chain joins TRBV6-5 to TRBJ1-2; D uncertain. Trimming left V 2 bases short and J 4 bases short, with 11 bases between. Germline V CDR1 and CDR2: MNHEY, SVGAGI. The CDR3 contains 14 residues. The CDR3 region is CASSYGNAVYGYTF. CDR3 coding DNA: TGTGCCAGCAGTTACGGCAACGCAGTCTATGGCTACACCTTC.

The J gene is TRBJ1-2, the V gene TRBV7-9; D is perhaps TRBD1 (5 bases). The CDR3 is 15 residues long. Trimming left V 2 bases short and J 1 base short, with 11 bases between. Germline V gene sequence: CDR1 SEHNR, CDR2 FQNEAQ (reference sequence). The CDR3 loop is CASSLRGLGNYGYTF. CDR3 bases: TGTGCCAGCAGCTTAAGGGGCCTCGGTAACTATGGCTACACCTTC. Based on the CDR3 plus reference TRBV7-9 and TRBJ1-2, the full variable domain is DTGVSQNPRHKITKRGQNVTFRCDPISEHNRLYWYRQTLGQGPEFLTYFQNEAQLEKSRLLSDRFSAERPKGSFSTLEIQRTEQGDSAMYLCASSLRGLGNYGYTFGSGTRLTVV.

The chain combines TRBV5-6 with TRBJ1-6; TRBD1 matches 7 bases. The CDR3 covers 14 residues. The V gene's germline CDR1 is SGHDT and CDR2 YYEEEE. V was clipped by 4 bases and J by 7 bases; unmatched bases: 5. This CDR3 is CASSPGDRNSPLHF. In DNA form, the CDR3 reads TGTGCCAGCAGCCCAGGGGACAGAAATTCACCCCTCCACTTT.

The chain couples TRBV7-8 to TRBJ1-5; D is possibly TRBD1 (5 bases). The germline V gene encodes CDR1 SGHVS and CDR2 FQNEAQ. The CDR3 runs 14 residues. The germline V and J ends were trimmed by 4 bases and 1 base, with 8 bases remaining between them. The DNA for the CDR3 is TGTGCCAGCAGCTCGGGACTAAGCAATCAGCCCCAGCATTTT. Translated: CASSSGLSNQPQHF.